The source of this T cell receptor (beta chain) is a study of vaccination and CD4 T cells after COVID-19. Concerning this clonotype itself: The antigen remains undetermined.

Cultured CD4+ T cell DNA underwent sequencing with the Oncomine TCR Beta short-read assay. Investigators obtained genomic DNA by extraction from cultured CD4+ T cells. Each CDR3 protein gets one entry after TCRdb re-called the PCR reads with MiXCR. The table records about 8,900 distinct CDR3 sequences, 64% of them present only once. The treatment here: roughly ten-day PBMC culture with coronavirus spike peptide pools or control peptides (ViraFEST assay). Trimming removed 4 bases at V and 2 bases at J, with 4 bases between. The CDR3 sequence is 12 residues long. The germline V gene has CDR1 SGHTA and CDR2 FQGNSA.

The chain joins TRBV7-2 to TRBJ2-3; D is ambiguous. The material sequenced was CD4+ T cells from blood, cultured in vitro. This clonotype was obtained from a human donor who had recovered from COVID-19. The CDR3 nucleotides are TGTGCCAGCAGCTGGATCACAGATACGCAGTATTTT. The encoded protein is CASSWITDTQYF. Based on the CDR3 plus reference TRBV7-2 and TRBJ2-3, the full variable domain is GAGVSQSPSNKVTEKGKDVELRCDPISGHTALYWYRQSLGQGLEFLIYFQGNSAPDKSGLPSDRFSAERTGGSVSTLTIQRTQQEDSAVYLCASSWITDTQYFGPGTRLTVL.